The clone carrying this T cell receptor beta chain has only a few counts. The germline V gene encodes CDR1 SNHLY and CDR2 FYNNEI. This CDR3 is 15 amino acids long. The trim removed 1 base at V and 2 bases at J, leaving 0 bases unmatched. All enrollees were about 18 to 90 years old and from around 25 US areas. Clinical histories supplied by participants themselves formed the basis of cohort assignment. The data originate from a study of blood T cell repertoires in COVID-19. Authors' methods: The assay estimated nucleated cells by amplifying reference gene primers. The data were produced by immunoSEQ multiplex PCR, yet TCRdb's version contains in-frame clones alone and is incomplete. V and J calls and clone size are as listed in that table; D and trimming were resolved from the DNA. Found here are over 150,000 clones, under 90% of them singletons; the top ten hold around 7.7%.

The receptor was derived from a man aged 45-65 years who had recovered from COVID-19. Sequenced: PBMCs or T cells enriched from blood (not recorded which). The rearrangement joins TRBV2 to TRBJ2-1; TRBD2 aligns across 9 bases. The CDR3 coding sequence is TGTGCCAGCAGTGAAGGCGGGGGGGCCTACAATGAGCAGTTCTTC. Its translation is CASSEGGGAYNEQFF. Together with reference TRBV2 and TRBJ2-1, the CDR3 gives the full variable domain: EPEVTQTPSHQVTQMGQEVILRCVPISNHLYFYWYRQILGQKVEFLVSFYNNEISEKSEIFDDQFSVERPDGSNFTLKIRSTKLEDSAMYFCASSEGGGAYNEQFFGPGTRLTVL.